What follows is one T cell receptor beta chain and its context. Its antigen is still unknown. This entry comes from a study of T cell responses to AZD1222 COVID-19 vaccine. Study-level points and caveats: Along spike, vaccine-associated CD4 TCRs were found throughout, with dominance at 160-218 and 743-854. Unmutated variant regions are reportedly the target of nearly half of TCRs that are spike-specific. Researchers took repertoire samples only after the peak T cell response had come. Donors, mostly white British, included more females; clonal diversity was possibly underestimated.

TCRdb keeps only in-frame clones here, not all; method: immunoSEQ multiplex PCR. This table holds more than 90,000 clones, approximately 90% found once. The sequence came from an adult who received the AZD1222 COVID-19 vaccine. The sequencing used peripheral blood, collected 28 days after the second AZD1222 dose.

In nucleotides, the CDR3 is TGCAGCGTTGAAACGGGACAGGGCGGGTATAGCAATCAGCCCCAGCATTTT. It yields the protein CSVETGQGGYSNQPQHF. The rearrangement uses TRBV29-1 and TRBJ1-5; TRBD1 matches at 9 bases. Germline V lookup: CDR1 SQVTM, CDR2 ANQGSEA. V trimming: 2 bases; J trimming: 0 bases; junction bases outside the gene matches: 8. This CDR3 comprises 17 residues.